The 10 T cell receptor beta chains presented below share a single source sample, sequenced in a study of blood T cell repertoires in COVID-19. Produced via immunoSEQ multiplex PCR; TCRdb's table is partial and in-frame only. Found here are 210,000 or so clones, more than 75% of them singletons; the top ten hold roughly 12%. Sequencing input: peripheral blood. The receptors originated from a woman between 35 and 50 years old with acute or convalescent COVID-19.

This clone was recorded only once. This chain joins TRBV5-1 and TRBJ1-1; no firm D call. This CDR3 spans 13 amino acids. Germline CDR1 is SGHRS and CDR2 is YFSETQ. Trimming removed 3 bases at V and 4 bases at J, with 10 bases between. CDR3 nucleotide sequence: TGCGCCAGCAGCTGGGCATATTCCACTGAAGCTTTCTTT. Protein: CASSWAYSTEAFF.

This clone showed up just a few times. The same CDR3 arises from other DNA sequences in this sample as well. The chain couples TRBV6-1 to TRBJ1-5; TRBD1 aligns across 9 bases. Germline V gives CDR1 MNHNS, CDR2 SASEGT. The CDR3 has 15 amino acids. V was pared by 1 base and J by 6 bases, with 4 bases of the junction left unmatched. CDR3 sequence: CASSEGQGVGQPQHF. The CDR3 nucleotides are TGTGCCAGCAGTGAAGGACAGGGGGTGGGTCAGCCCCAGCATTTT.

The rearrangement links TRBV24-1 to TRBJ2-2; TRBD1 agrees at 8 bases. Germline V gives CDR1 KGHDR, CDR2 SFDVKD. V dropped 5 bases and J dropped 6; count of bases not matched to a gene: 13. The CDR3 covers 17 residues. The CDR3 region has the DNA TGTGCCACCAGTGGCCCAGGGGGCCTAACAGGGGCCGGGGAGCTGTTTTTT. This translates into CATSGPGGLTGAGELFF.

The chain carries TRBV6-1 and TRBJ2-7; D is unresolved. The CDR3 extends over 13 amino acids. V was cut by 2 bases and J by 5 bases, with 10 bases left in between. Germline V gene data show CDR1 as MNHNS and CDR2 as SASEGT. The CDR3 region is CASSEYGPDEQYF. CDR3 DNA sequence: TGTGCCAGCAGTGAATATGGGCCCGACGAGCAGTACTTC.

The rearrangement joins TRBV10-3 to TRBJ1-5; D is possibly TRBD1 (6 bases). This CDR3 comprises 14 residues. Germline V gene data show CDR1 as ENHRY and CDR2 as SYGVKD. The V gene lost 3 bases and the J gene lost 4 bases, with 10 bases spanning the gap. The CDR3: CAISEGQGNQPQHF. DNA of the CDR3: TGTGCCATCAGTGAAGGGCAGGGGAATCAGCCCCAGCATTTT.

The chain combines TRBV30 with TRBJ2-6; D might be TRBD2 (5 bases). V dropped 2 bases and J dropped 0 bases, with 17 bases sitting between them. The CDR3 loop spans 18 amino acids. Germline assignment: CDR1 GTSNPN and CDR2 SVGIG (reference sequence). CDR3 sequence: CAWSRVKDYLSGANVLTF. The CDR3, as DNA: TGTGCCTGGAGTAGGGTAAAAGACTACCTCTCTGGGGCCAACGTCCTGACTTTC.

The chain couples TRBV10-3 to TRBJ2-5; 10 nucleotides agree with TRBD2. Germline V gives CDR1 ENHRY, CDR2 SYGVKD. Trimming at V came to 5 bases and at J to 1 base, leaving 1 base not matched to a gene. The CDR3 is made up of 14 amino acids. CDR3 sequence (DNA): TGTGCCATCAGTAGCGGGAGGGCCCAAGAGACCCAGTACTTC. Amino acids: CAISSGRAQETQYF.

V and J are TRBV2 and TRBJ2-7; no clear D. V dropped 7 bases and J dropped 1 base, with 5 bases sitting between them. Per the germline V gene, CDR1 is SNHLY and CDR2 is FYNNEI. This CDR3 is 11 amino acids long. The CDR3 DNA reads as TGTGCCAGCACCCCGTCCTACGAGCAGTACTTC. It codes for CASTPSYEQYF. Filled out from reference TRBV2 and TRBJ2-7, the complete variable domain reads EPEVTQTPSHQVTQMGQEVILRCVPISNHLYFYWYRQILGQKVEFLVSFYNNEISEKSEIFDDQFSVERPDGSNFTLKIRSTKLEDSAMYFCASTPSYEQYFGPGTRLTVT.

V is TRBV5-1 and J is TRBJ1-2; no firm D call. V was cut by 4 bases and J by 0 bases, with 7 bases left in between. The CDR3 contains 13 residues. CDR1 SGHRS and CDR2 YFSETQ come from the germline V gene. The CDR3 nucleotides read TGCGCCAGCAGCCCGCGGACTAACTATGGCTACACCTTC. It translates to CASSPRTNYGYTF.

This chain uses TRBV19 with TRBJ2-1, with 13 bases aligning to TRBD2. This CDR3 spans 15 amino acids. The germline V gene has CDR1 LNHDA and CDR2 SQIVND (reference sequence). V shed 6 bases and J 9 bases; nucleotides not matched to a gene: 8. This chain's CDR3 is CASSLLAGGPSEQFF. Here the CDR3 DNA reads TGTGCCAGTAGCTTACTAGCGGGAGGGCCGAGTGAGCAGTTCTTC.